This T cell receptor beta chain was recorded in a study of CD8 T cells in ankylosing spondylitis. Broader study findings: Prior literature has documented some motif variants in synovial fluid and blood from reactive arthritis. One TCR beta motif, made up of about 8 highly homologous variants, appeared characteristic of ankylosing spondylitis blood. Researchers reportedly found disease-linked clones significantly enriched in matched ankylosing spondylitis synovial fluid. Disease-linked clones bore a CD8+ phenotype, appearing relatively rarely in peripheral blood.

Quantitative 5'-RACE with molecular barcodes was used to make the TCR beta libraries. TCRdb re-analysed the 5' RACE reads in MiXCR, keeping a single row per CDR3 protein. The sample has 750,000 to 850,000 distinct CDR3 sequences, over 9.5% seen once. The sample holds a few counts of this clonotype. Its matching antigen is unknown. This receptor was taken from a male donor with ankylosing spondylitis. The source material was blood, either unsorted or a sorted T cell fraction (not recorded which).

This CDR3 reads CASSLVQFTDTQYF. The DNA of the CDR3 is TGCGCCAGCAGCTTGGTGCAGTTCACAGATACGCAGTATTTT. The chain is built from TRBV5-1 and TRBJ2-3; no reliable D call. CDR1 and CDR2 from the germline V gene are SGHRS and YFSETQ. The V and J ends lost 0 bases and 2 bases respectively, with 7 bases between them. The CDR3 is 14 residues long.